A single sample is the source of the 9 T cell receptor beta chains below, sequenced in a study of CD8 T cells in ankylosing spondylitis. TCRdb processed the 5' RACE reads anew with MiXCR; each CDR3 protein has one entry. This table has 250,000 to 300,000 distinct CDR3 sequences, 20% appearing once. Source material: blood, either unsorted or a sorted T cell fraction (not recorded which). These receptors all stem from a male donor with ankylosing spondylitis or in good health (not recorded which).

J is TRBJ2-3 and V is TRBV3-1; a weak D match, TRBD2 (6 bases). V lost 0 bases and J lost 2, with 15 bases in between. Looked up from germline, CDR1 is LGHDT and CDR2 is YNNKEL (reference sequence). The CDR3 totals 17 residues. CDR3 nucleotides: TGTGCCAGCAGCCAAGATATCGGCGGGGCGACCACAGATACGCAGTATTTT. Translating gives CASSQDIGGATTDTQYF.

In DNA, the CDR3 is TGTGCCAGCAGAATGACAGGGGGGTACGAGCAGTACGTC. This sequence encodes CASRMTGGYEQYV. The chain combines TRBV7-8 with TRBJ2-7, with 9 bases lining up with TRBD1. The CDR3 loop spans 13 amino acids. Germline V CDR1 and CDR2: SGHVS, FQNEAQ. Unmatched junction bases numbered 4, after V lost 6 bases and J lost 4 bases.

The chain has TRBV10-3 and TRBJ1-1; weak D call: TRBD1 (5 bases). The germline gives CDR1 ENHRY, CDR2 SYGVKD. The ends were cut back, 11 bases at V and 4 bases at J, with 14 bases in the middle. CDR3 length equals 12 residues. CDR3 sequence (DNA): TGTGCCGCCGGGGGACGTGGCACTGAAGCTTTCTTT. Protein: CAAGGRGTEAFF.

This clonotype was seen only a few times. V usage is TRBV3-1 and J usage is TRBJ2-2; no firm D call. V gave up 4 bases and J gave up 4 bases, with 16 bases separating them. Germline-derived CDR1 and CDR2 are LGHDT and YNNKEL (reference sequence). CDR3 length: 16 amino acids. The CDR3 DNA reads as TGTGCCAGCAGCCGTGAGACACCCTTCCCCACCGGGGAGCTGTTTTTT. Encoded protein: CASSRETPFPTGELFF.

The chain links TRBV5-1 to TRBJ1-6; D gene ambiguous. V was clipped by 0 bases and J by 0 bases, with 10 bases between them. The germline V gene encodes CDR1 SGHRS and CDR2 YFSETQ. The CDR3 is 17 amino acids. The DNA for the CDR3 is TGCGCCAGCAGCTTGGACCGGGGAAGCTCCTATAATTCACCCCTCCACTTT. Translated, it gives CASSLDRGSSYNSPLHF.

This clonotype was counted many times. V is TRBV5-1 and J is TRBJ1-1, with TRBD1 matching over 10 bases. The CDR3 has 17 amino acids. Germline values: CDR1 SGHRS, CDR2 YFSETQ. Trimming cost V 0 bases and J 1 base; bases outside gene matches: 6. The CDR3 nucleotides are TGCGCCAGCAGCTTGGCGGGGACAGGGGCGACGAACACTGAAGCTTTCTTT. Translating gives CASSLAGTGATNTEAFF.

There are a few counts of this clonotype. The V call is TRBV27, the J call TRBJ1-2; no firm D call. Germline V gene data show CDR1 as MNHEY and CDR2 as SMNVEV (reference sequence). Trimming left V 6 bases short and J 6 bases short, with 20 bases between. The CDR3 contains 15 residues. Here the CDR3 DNA reads TGTGCCAGCAGCCCCCAGAGGAGCTTTTGGAATGGCTACACCTTC. Translation: CASSPQRSFWNGYTF.

This clonotype was seen a handful of times. The chain joins TRBV18 to TRBJ1-4; perhaps TRBD1 as D (5 bases). The germline CDR1 and CDR2 sequences are KGHSH and LQKENI. V gave up 0 bases and J gave up 4 bases, with 15 bases separating them. This CDR3 has 17 residues. The CDR3 sequence: CASSPPFETEDNEKLFF. In nucleotides, the CDR3 is TGTGCCAGCTCACCACCGTTTGAGACAGAAGATAATGAAAAACTGTTTTTT.

V and J are TRBV27 and TRBJ2-3; TRBD2 aligns across 7 bases. The CDR3 runs to 16 residues. V lost 2 bases, J lost 4 bases, and 9 bases stayed unmatched. Germline assignment: CDR1 MNHEY and CDR2 SMNVEV (reference sequence). The CDR3 protein is CASSLRWEGLADTQYF. Here the CDR3 DNA reads TGTGCCAGCAGTTTAAGGTGGGAGGGCCTTGCAGATACGCAGTATTTT.